This is a list of T cell receptor beta chains from one sample in a study of human thymus T cells. Data came from immunoSEQ multiplex PCR; TCRdb stores just in-frame clones and leaves some out. Of around 45,000 clones listed, 95% are singletons. The sequenced sample was blood. These TCRs come from a girl under three years old with a congenital heart defect but otherwise immunologically healthy. Each CDR3 is given with its conserved first and last residue. A D gene is named only where the DNA matches it firmly. Clone size is given for some rows only: seen once, a few or many times, or a class if the clone is expanded.

D gene	V gene	J gene	clone size	CDR3 DNA	CDR3 protein
TRBD1	TRBV4-1	TRBJ1-5	few	TGCGCCAGCAGCCCAACAGGGGGCAATCAGCCCCAGCATTTT	CASSPTGGNQPQHF
TRBD2	TRBV5-4	TRBJ2-3	.	TGTGCCAGCAGCTTGTGGCTAGCGGGAGGGCCAACAGATACGCAGTATTTT	CASSLWLAGGPTDTQYF
.	TRBV20-1	TRBJ2-1	.	TGCAGTGCTCATGGGGCTAATGAGCAGTTCTTC	CSAHGANEQFF
TRBD2	TRBV5-4	TRBJ2-2	once	TGTGCCAGCAGCTTGGGCTCGGGACTAGCGGGGCCTGGAGGCACCGGGGAGCTGTTTTTT	CASSLGSGLAGPGGTGELFF
TRBD1	TRBV7-8	TRBJ2-7	.	TGTGCCAGCAGCTTAGCCGGGACAGGCCTCTACGAGCAGTACTTC	CASSLAGTGLYEQYF
.	TRBV27	TRBJ2-5	.	TGTGCCAGCAGAAGGGACCCAGCGGGACAACCCCAAGAGACCCAGTACTTC	CASRRDPAGQPQETQYF
TRBD2	TRBV6-4	TRBJ2-1	.	TGTGCCAGCAGTGCTCTAGCGGGGCCAACCAATGAGCAGTTCTTC	CASSALAGPTNEQFF
.	TRBV5-3	TRBJ2-1	.	TGTGCCAGAATGGACGGGATTGAGTACAATGAGCAGTTCTTC	CARMDGIEYNEQFF
TRBD1	TRBV4-2	TRBJ1-3	.	TGTGCCAGCAGCCAAGGGATTAACAGGGGAAGAAACACCATATATTTT	CASSQGINRGRNTIYF
.	TRBV19	TRBJ1-1	.	TGTGCCAGTCATGAGGGGCTGACGAACACTGAAGCTTTCTTT	CASHEGLTNTEAFF
.	TRBV11-3	TRBJ2-3	.	TGTGCCAGCAGCTTAGGAATGGGCCCGGTGAGGAAGCAGTATTTT	CASSLGMGPVRKQYF
.	TRBV4-3	TRBJ2-4	.	TGCGCCAGCAGCCGGCCCCGGATTCAGTACTTC	CASSRPRIQYF
TRBD1	TRBV15	TRBJ2-3	.	TGTGCCACCAGCCGGACCCGGGACAGGCGAAACACAGATACGCAGTATTTT	CATSRTRDRRNTDTQYF
.	TRBV10-3	TRBJ2-7	.	TGTGCCATCAGTGCAGTTGCCGACTCCTACGAGCAGTACTTC	CAISAVADSYEQYF
.	TRBV18	TRBJ2-1	.	TGTGCCAGCTCATCGTCTTTTGGTGAGCAGTTCTTC	CASSSSFGEQFF
.	TRBV19	TRBJ1-3	.	TGTGCCACCTCCCCGCCTGGAAACACCATATATTTT	CATSPPGNTIYF
.	TRBV2	TRBJ2-3	.	TGTGCCAGCAATGGTCCCCAAGCCGGGAGCCCCGCAGATACGCAGTATTTT	CASNGPQAGSPADTQYF
TRBD1	TRBV25-1	TRBJ1-5	.	TGTGCCAGCAGTGCGACAGGGGGCAACCAGCCCCAGCATTTT	CASSATGGNQPQHF
.	TRBV6-4	TRBJ2-1	.	TGTGCCAGCAGTATCCTAGCGTTTAGCTCCTACAATGAGCAGTTCTTC	CASSILAFSSYNEQFF
.	TRBV20-1	TRBJ2-7	.	TGCAGTGTGTGGGGGCACGAGCAGTACTTC	CSVWGHEQYF
TRBD1	TRBV19	TRBJ1-2	few	TGTGCCAGTAGGATTGGACAGGGGAACTATGGCTACACCTTC	CASRIGQGNYGYTF
TRBD1	TRBV7-9	TRBJ1-4	.	TGTGCCAGCAGCCCCGGACAGGGGGAGGGCGAAAAACTGTTTTTT	CASSPGQGEGEKLFF
.	TRBV6-5	TRBJ1-2	once	TGTGCCAGCAACAACGGGGTTCATGGCTACACCTTC	CASNNGVHGYTF
TRBD2	TRBV27	TRBJ2-1	.	TGTGCCAGCAGTCCCAGGACTAGCGGGAGGAGGTTAATTAGGTGGTTCTTC	CASSPRTSGRRLIRWFF
TRBD1	TRBV19	TRBJ1-1	.	TGTGCCAGTAGTACACGACAGGGGGCTGAAGCTTTCTTT	CASSTRQGAEAFF
.	TRBV4-1	TRBJ1-2	.	TGCGCCAGCAGCCCTCCTTACGCCGGGATTTTCTACGGGTACTATGGCTACACCTTC	CASSPPYAGIFYGYYGYTF
.	TRBV5-5	TRBJ2-2	once	TGTGCCAGCAGCTTGCCCCAAAACACCGGGGAGCTGTTTTTT	CASSLPQNTGELFF